In its sample, the clone carrying this T cell receptor beta chain was seen a few times. Antigen: not known. Noted time point: week 11, during vaccination. One vaccine dose held 300 ug of mutant IDH1 20-mer peptide and came with topical imiquimod. This entry is derived from a study of a mutant IDH1 vaccine in newly diagnosed glioma. Overall study context: The first vaccination came 4-6 weeks after radiotherapy alone, or with temozolomide cycles.

Broader study findings: Vaccination induced immune responses in roughly 93% of patients.

Profiling relied on immunoSEQ multiplex PCR, and the TCRdb table lists in-frame clones only, not all of them. Of over 55,000 clones in the sample, under 90% were seen once. The source was PBMCs, collected from a glioma patient whose treatment included an IDH1 peptide vaccine. The receptor was derived from a man aged 25 to 40 with glioma.

CDR3 nucleotides: TGCGCCAGCAGCCAAGAAAGGACGGTCGTCTATCCCCAGCATTTT. Translation gives CASSQERTVVYPQHF. The chain employs TRBV4-1 and TRBJ1-5; no firm D call. Germline V gives CDR1 MGHRA, CDR2 YSYEKL. The V end lost 0 bases, the J end lost 10 bases, and 16 bases lay between the germline ends. CDR3 length: 15 amino acids.